The 9 T cell receptor beta chains below come from one sample, sequenced in a study of blood T cell repertoires in COVID-19. Data came from immunoSEQ multiplex PCR; TCRdb stores just in-frame clones and leaves some out. The profile shows approximately 92,000 clones, more than 70% of them singletons. The specimen was peripheral blood. The receptors were gathered from a woman aged 55-69 years in a cohort sampled during active or convalescent COVID-19.

The chain couples TRBV19 to TRBJ2-5; 7 bases line up with TRBD1. Trimming removed 5 bases from V and 6 bases from J; junction bases left unmatched: 6. Per germline, CDR1 LNHDA and CDR2 SQIVND (reference sequence). This CDR3 is built from 13 residues. CDR3 protein: CASSSSGGKTQYF. CDR3 DNA: TGTGCCAGTAGTTCGTCAGGGGGAAAGACCCAGTACTTC.

The chain recombines TRBV7-3 with TRBJ2-3, with 10 bases matching TRBD1. This CDR3 contains 16 residues. V gave up 4 bases and J gave up 3 bases; unmatched junction bases: 7. Germline CDR1 reads SGHTA; CDR2 reads FQGTGA. The CDR3 spells CASSSVPGQGTDTQYF. As DNA, the CDR3 is TGTGCCAGCAGCTCGGTCCCGGGACAGGGGACAGATACGCAGTATTTT.

This rearrangement joins TRBV6-5 to TRBJ1-1; no clear D. V was clipped by 6 bases and J by 11 bases, with 13 bases between them. The CDR3 runs to 11 residues. The V gene's germline CDR1 is MNHEY and CDR2 SVGAGI. In DNA, the CDR3 is TGTGCCAGCAGACTAACAACCAAGGCTTTCTTT. Translation: CASRLTTKAFF.

This clone was counted between two and nine times. The chain uses TRBV2 and TRBJ2-5; tentative D call: TRBD2 (6 bases). Germline V gives CDR1 SNHLY, CDR2 FYNNEI. Trimming pared 7 bases from V and 1 base from J, leaving 19 bases between. This CDR3 spans 16 amino acids. CDR3 residues: CASTNTGRGAQETQYF. Here the CDR3 DNA reads TGTGCCAGCACCAATACCGGGCGGGGCGCCCAAGAGACCCAGTACTTC.

The chain uses TRBV28 and TRBJ2-7; TRBD1 matches 7 bases. V dropped 6 bases and J dropped 0; count of bases not matched to a gene: 8. The CDR3 extends over 15 amino acids. Germline V gene sequence: CDR1 MDHEN, CDR2 SYDVKM. As DNA, the CDR3 is TGTGCCAGCAGATCCCCGGGACAGCACTCCTACGAGCAGTACTTC. The encoded protein is CASRSPGQHSYEQYF.

The rearrangement joins TRBV5-1 to TRBJ2-5; 11 bases agree with TRBD1. The CDR3 consists of 15 residues. Germline loops: CDR1 SGHRS, CDR2 YFSETQ. J gave up 5 bases and V 3 bases, and 6 bases lay outside the gene matches. CDR3 amino acids: CASSWDRGLGETQYF. The CDR3 DNA follows: TGCGCCAGCAGCTGGGACAGGGGGTTAGGGGAGACCCAGTACTTC. Supplemented by reference TRBV5-1 and TRBJ2-5, the full variable domain reads KAGVTQTPRYLIKTRGQQVTLSCSPISGHRSVSWYQQTPGQGLQFLFEYFSETQRNKGNFPGRFSGRQFSNSRSEMNVSTLELGDSALYLCASSWDRGLGETQYFGPGTRLLVL.

The CDR3 region has the DNA TGTGCCAGTAGTATAGGGCAGGGGGCCCTTACCGGAAACACCATATATTTT. It specifies CASSIGQGALTGNTIYF. The chain has TRBV19 and TRBJ1-3; TRBD1 matches 8 bases. Germline CDR1 and CDR2: LNHDA and SQIVND (reference sequence). After removal of 1 base from V and 4 bases from J, the junction contained 9 bases not matched to a gene. This CDR3 spans 17 amino acids.

The chain recombines TRBV30 with TRBJ1-2; possible D gene TRBD1, 5 bases. The germline V gene encodes CDR1 GTSNPN and CDR2 SVGIG (reference sequence). The germline V and J ends were trimmed by 0 bases and 6 bases, with 11 bases remaining between them. The CDR3 length is 13 residues. CDR3 sequence (DNA): TGTGCCTGGAGTGTACCAGAGACAGATGGCTACACCTTC. Protein product: CAWSVPETDGYTF.

V gene TRBV6-2 or TRBV6-3 combines with J gene TRBJ2-5, with D unresolved. With 2 bases removed from V and 7 bases from J, the gap between germline ends came to 14 bases. The CDR3 extends over 14 amino acids. The V gene's germline CDR1 is MNHEY and CDR2 SVGEGT. The CDR3, as DNA: TGTGCCAGCAGTTACCCCTTTGGAGCCGGGACCCAGTACTTC. Encoded protein: CASSYPFGAGTQYF.